A single sample is the source of the 30 T cell receptor beta chains below, sequenced in a study of shared clonotypes between healthy human individuals. The table came from immunoSEQ multiplex PCR; TCRdb's copy has only in-frame clones and leaves some out. The sample includes about a million clones, 60% to 80% of them seen just once. The sequencing sample was made of memory CD4+ T cells from PBMCs. Subset specified: CD45RA-negative fraction. The receptors stem from a man aged 18-30 years in good health. Some clones in this sample may be carry-over from other donors' samples.

The V gene is TRBV28, the J gene TRBJ1-2; perhaps TRBD1 as D (6 bases). The CDR3 length is 13 residues. The germline V gene has CDR1 MDHEN and CDR2 SYDVKM. V lost 10 bases and J 4 bases, leaving 16 bases between the germline ends. As DNA, the CDR3 is TGTGCCACCCTAACAGGGTCGTCCTATGGCTACACCTTC. Amino acid sequence: CATLTGSSYGYTF.

The genes are TRBV9 and TRBJ2-1, with D uncertain. Germline V gives CDR1 SGDLS, CDR2 YYNGEE. The CDR3 contains 14 residues. Trimming took 1 base from V and 8 from J, leaving 13 bases between them. The CDR3 loop is CASSVRPLPDEQFF. CDR3 DNA: TGTGCCAGCAGCGTACGGCCCCTCCCCGATGAGCAGTTCTTC. Using reference TRBV9 and TRBJ2-1 for the parts outside the CDR3, the full variable domain is DSGVTQTPKHLITATGQRVTLRCSPRSGDLSVYWYQQSLDQGLQFLIQYYNGEERAKGNILERFSAQQFPDLHSELNLSSLELGDSALYFCASSVRPLPDEQFFGPGTRLTVL.

CDR3 region: CASSPTGGSIGELFF. The CDR3 region has the DNA TGTGCCAGCAGCCCGACAGGAGGGTCCATCGGGGAGCTGTTTTTT. This chain uses TRBV9 with TRBJ2-2; perhaps D is TRBD1 or TRBD2 (6 bases each). The CDR3 is 15 residues long. V gave up 4 bases and J gave up 7 bases, with 17 bases separating them. Germline V gene lookup returns CDR1 SGDLS and CDR2 YYNGEE.

Worth noting for this clone: With a far larger clone one base away, a read error is the likely cause. The rearrangement joins TRBV30 to TRBJ1-1; D is uncertain. The CDR3 covers 15 residues. From germline, CDR1 is GTSNPN and CDR2 SVGIG (reference sequence). For the CDR3, the DNA is TGTGCCTGGGGTGTAGGCCCTCAACTGAACACTGAAGCTTTCTTT. Translation: CAWGVGPQLNTEAFF. Complete variable domain (other parts from reference TRBV30 and TRBJ1-1): SQTIHQWPATLVQPVGSPLSLECTVEGTSNPNLYWYRQAAGRGLQLLFYSVGIGQISSEVPQNLSASRPQDRQFILSSKKLLLSDSGFYLCAWGVGPQLNTEAFFGQGTRLTVV.

J is TRBJ2-3 and V is TRBV11-3; 16 nucleotides agree with TRBD2. The germline gives CDR1 SGHNT, CDR2 YENEEA. J gave up 6 bases and V 4 bases, and 4 bases lay outside the gene matches. The CDR3 loop spans 16 amino acids. The CDR3 nucleotides are TGTGCCAGCAGCTCGGGACTAGCGGGAGGGGGCGATACGCAGTATTTT. Its protein product is CASSSGLAGGGDTQYF. The full variable domain, completed using reference TRBV11-3 and TRBJ2-3, is EAGVVQSPRYKIIEKKQPVAFWCNPISGHNTLYWYLQNLGQGPELLIRYENEEAVDDSQLPKDRFSAERLKGVDSTLKIQPAELGDSAVYLCASSSGLAGGGDTQYFGPGTRLTVL.

At least ten counts were recorded for this clone. The chain joins TRBV7-9 to TRBJ1-4; 7 bases are shared with TRBD1. Germline-derived CDR1 and CDR2 are SEHNR and FQNEAQ (reference sequence). Unmatched junction bases numbered 13, after V lost 7 bases and J lost 8 bases. The CDR3 is 15 amino acids. The CDR3 coding sequence is TGTGCCAGCACCCCGGGGTTGACAGGGCCCGAAAAACTGTTTTTT. Translation: CASTPGLTGPEKLFF.

The J gene is TRBJ2-7, the V gene TRBV7-9; 7 bases line up with TRBD1. CDR3 length equals 13 residues. CDR1 and CDR2 from the germline V gene are SEHNR and FQNEAQ (reference sequence). V gave up 5 bases and J gave up 6 bases; unmatched junction bases: 7. The CDR3 is CASSHGTVTEQYF. CDR3 nucleotides: TGTGCCAGCAGCCATGGGACAGTCACCGAGCAGTACTTC.

Ten or more counts support this clone. DNA of the CDR3: TGTGCCAGCAGCCGGCTTGACAGGGGCGAGCAGTACTTC. Encoded protein: CASSRLDRGEQYF. The genes are TRBV5-8 and TRBJ2-7; 8 bases agree with TRBD1. CDR1 and CDR2 (germline): SGHTS, YDEGEE. V lost 4 bases to trimming and J lost 6 bases; unmatched junction nucleotides: 6. The CDR3 has 13 residues.

This rearrangement joins TRBV30 to TRBJ1-1, with D possibly TRBD1 on 5 matching bases. This CDR3 region has 14 residues. The germline gives CDR1 GTSNPN, CDR2 SVGIG (reference sequence). The CDR3 spells CAVDSRGNYPEAFF. The CDR3 nucleotides read TGTGCGGTGGATTCTCGGGGCAATTATCCTGAAGCTTTCTTT.

The chain uses TRBV11-2 and TRBJ2-1; D remains ambiguous. Trimming left V 7 bases short and J 3 bases short, with 16 bases between. CDR1 SGHAT and CDR2 FQNNGV come from the germline V gene. The CDR3 is 15 residues long. CDR3 bases: TGTGCCAGCAACACCGGCCCCCTGGACTACAATGAGCAGTTCTTC. It specifies CASNTGPLDYNEQFF. The full variable domain, in which reference TRBV11-2 and TRBJ2-1 provide the parts outside the CDR3, is EAGVAQSPRYKIIEKRQSVAFWCNPISGHATLYWYQQILGQGPKLLIQFQNNGVVDDSQLPKDRFSAERLKGVDSTLKIQPAKLEDSAVYLCASNTGPLDYNEQFFGPGTRLTVL.

The rearrangement joins TRBV5-1 to TRBJ2-1; 10 nucleotides align to TRBD2. The length of the CDR3 is 15 residues. Germline V gene data show CDR1 as SGHRS and CDR2 as YFSETQ. Trimming at V came to 0 bases and at J to 4 bases, leaving 1 base not matched to a gene. The CDR3 reads CASSLEGLAYNEQFF. The CDR3 coding sequence is TGCGCCAGCAGCTTGGAGGGACTAGCGTACAATGAGCAGTTCTTC. The complete variable domain, with remaining parts taken from reference TRBV5-1 and TRBJ2-1, reads KAGVTQTPRYLIKTRGQQVTLSCSPISGHRSVSWYQQTPGQGLQFLFEYFSETQRNKGNFPGRFSGRQFSNSRSEMNVSTLELGDSALYLCASSLEGLAYNEQFFGPGTRLTVL.

This clone was picked up one time. J is TRBJ2-2 and V is TRBV27, with D maybe TRBD1 (6 bases). CDR1 and CDR2 from the germline V gene are MNHEY and SMNVEV (reference sequence). This CDR3 contains 15 residues. Deletions cut 0 bases from V and 4 bases from J, with 9 bases between. The CDR3 nucleotides are TGTGCCAGCAGTTTATCGACGACAGGCACCGGGGAGCTGTTTTTT. Protein product: CASSLSTTGTGELFF.

For the CDR3, the DNA is TGTGCCACCAGCAGAGATTGGGGCCAGAGCAATCAGCCCCAGCATTTT. Protein sequence: CATSRDWGQSNQPQHF. The chain has TRBV15 and TRBJ1-5; weak D call: TRBD1 (5 bases). The CDR3 is made up of 16 amino acids. Germline values: CDR1 LNHNV, CDR2 YYDKDF (reference sequence). The V end lost 0 bases, the J end lost 1 base, and 10 bases lay between the germline ends.

The CDR3 loop reads CASSLNSGGNEQFF. For the CDR3, the DNA is TGTGCCAGCAGCTTAAACTCAGGGGGCAATGAGCAGTTCTTC. The chain joins TRBV7-3 to TRBJ2-1; 7 nucleotides align to TRBD1. The length of the CDR3 is 14 residues. Looked up from germline, CDR1 is SGHTA and CDR2 is FQGTGA. V trimming: 1 base; J trimming: 6 bases; junction bases outside the gene matches: 3.

This clone was detected only once. The chain joins TRBV28 to TRBJ2-1, with a weak D call TRBD2 (6 bases). The CDR3 consists of 16 residues. V was pared by 5 bases and J by 2 bases, with 16 bases between. Germline values: CDR1 MDHEN, CDR2 SYDVKM. CDR3 in DNA: TGTGCCAGCAGTCCAAATTCCCGGGGGACCTACAATGAGCAGTTCTTC. The encoded protein is CASSPNSRGTYNEQFF.

V gene TRBV5-8 combines with J gene TRBJ1-2; D is uncertain. Trimming took 2 bases from V and 0 from J, leaving 2 bases between them. The CDR3 is 12 residues long. Per the germline V gene, CDR1 is SGHTS and CDR2 is YDEGEE. The CDR3 reads CASSLSNYGYTF. CDR3 coding DNA: TGTGCCAGCAGCTTATCTAACTATGGCTACACCTTC.

This clone has at least ten counts. The rearrangement joins TRBV4-1 to TRBJ1-3; the D gene is possibly TRBD1 (5 bases). Germline V lookup: CDR1 MGHRA, CDR2 YSYEKL. This CDR3 is built from 12 residues. V lost 6 bases, J lost 2 bases, and 5 bases lay in between. The CDR3 reads CASRGPGNTIYF. The CDR3 DNA is TGCGCCAGCAGGGGACCTGGAAACACCATATATTTT.

The genes are TRBV6-5 and TRBJ2-7; D is ambiguous. V shed 4 bases and J shed 7 bases, with 8 bases lying between them. Germline assignment: CDR1 MNHEY and CDR2 SVGAGI. The CDR3 is 11 residues long. CDR3 nucleotides: TGTGCCAGCAGTTCAGAGGTAGAGCAGTACTTC. It codes for CASSSEVEQYF.

The J gene is TRBJ2-5, the V gene TRBV28; D gene uncertain. Near its end, the DNA agrees better with TRBJ2-7, so the J call may be wrong. The CDR3 has 13 residues. Looked up from germline, CDR1 is MDHEN and CDR2 is SYDVKM. The CDR3 is CASSIPGFGEQYF. The CDR3 DNA reads TGTGCCAGCAGTATCCCCGGTTTCGGCGAGCAGTACTTC.

The chain joins TRBV10-3 to TRBJ2-5; tentative D call: TRBD2 (6 bases). CDR1 ENHRY and CDR2 SYGVKD come from the germline V gene. This CDR3 has 18 amino acids. V lost 0 bases and J 1 base, leaving 18 bases between the germline ends. The CDR3 DNA reads as TGTGCCATCAGTGAGTCGAGAGGGCGACTAGTCTCCCAAGAGACCCAGTACTTC. Its protein is CAISESRGRLVSQETQYF.

The chain combines TRBV28 with TRBJ2-5, with D possibly matching TRBD2 (6 bases). The CDR3 has 14 residues. The V and J ends lost 5 bases and 2 bases respectively, with 12 bases between them. Germline values: CDR1 MDHEN, CDR2 SYDVKM. CDR3 protein: CASSPPAGQETQYF. The CDR3 DNA reads as TGTGCCAGCAGTCCCCCCGCGGGACAAGAGACCCAGTACTTC.

V gene TRBV6-1 combines with J gene TRBJ2-7, with 9 bases fitting TRBD2. Per germline, CDR1 MNHNS and CDR2 SASEGT. V lost 4 bases to trimming and J lost 3 bases; unmatched junction nucleotides: 7. This CDR3 is built from 15 residues. In nucleotides, the CDR3 is TGTGCCAGCAGTGCTTACAGCGGGGGGAGCTACGAGCAGTACTTC. Its protein is CASSAYSGGSYEQYF.

This chain uses TRBV5-3 with TRBJ2-7; 11 bases line up with TRBD2. TRBV5-3 is assigned to the ORF class and has an uncertain function. The V gene end was trimmed by 5 bases and the J gene end by 3 bases; junction bases not matched to a gene: 7. The CDR3 consists of 15 residues. The CDR3 region is CARSSLAGGFYEQYF. In DNA, the CDR3 is TGTGCCAGAAGTTCATTAGCGGGAGGGTTCTACGAGCAGTACTTC.

This rearrangement joins TRBV5-4 to TRBJ2-1, with D possibly TRBD2 on 6 matching bases. The germline V gene encodes CDR1 SGHNT and CDR2 YYREEE (reference sequence). V gave up 4 bases and J gave up 2 bases, with 10 bases separating them. The CDR3 length is 14 residues. The CDR3: CASSRREAYNEQFF. As DNA, the CDR3 is TGTGCCAGCAGCCGGAGGGAAGCCTACAATGAGCAGTTCTTC.

The chain couples TRBV4-1 to TRBJ1-4, with D hard to call. The CDR3 is 15 amino acids. V gave up 4 bases and J gave up 11 bases, with 20 bases separating them. The V gene's germline CDR1 is MGHRA and CDR2 YSYEKL. The CDR3 region is CASSLPSGLSGKLFF. The CDR3 nucleotides are TGCGCCAGCAGCCTTCCGAGCGGGCTCTCGGGGAAACTGTTTTTT.

The chain has TRBV6-6 and TRBJ2-1; D is undetermined. Trimming stripped 2 bases from V and 8 bases from J, with 16 bases between. Germline V lookup: CDR1 MNHNY, CDR2 SVGAGI (reference sequence). This CDR3 spans 15 amino acids. The CDR3 DNA reads as TGTGCCAGCAGTTACCTTAGACCAGTACGCGATGAGCAGTTCTTC. It specifies CASSYLRPVRDEQFF.

The chain uses TRBV19 and TRBJ2-7; the D call may be TRBD1 or TRBD2 (5 bases each). The CDR3 covers 14 residues. Germline V gene data show CDR1 as LNHDA and CDR2 as SQIVND (reference sequence). The germline V and J ends were trimmed by 1 base and 2 bases, with 9 bases remaining between them. This CDR3 is CASSIGDGPYEQYF. The CDR3 DNA reads as TGTGCCAGTAGTATAGGGGACGGGCCCTACGAGCAGTACTTC.

This sequence joins TRBV28 and TRBJ1-3; 7 nucleotides match TRBD1. This CDR3 comprises 16 residues. CDR1 MDHEN and CDR2 SYDVKM come from the germline V gene. The ends lost 5 bases at V and 4 bases at J; junction bases unmatched: 11. Written as DNA, the CDR3 is TGTGCCAGCAGTCAACGAATTGGGACAGTAGGAAACACCATATATTTT. Protein: CASSQRIGTVGNTIYF.

The rearrangement joins TRBV19 to TRBJ1-1; no clear D gene. The CDR3 covers 13 residues. V was trimmed by 3 bases and J by 3 bases, leaving 8 bases between them. The germline V gene has CDR1 LNHDA and CDR2 SQIVND (reference sequence). CDR3 protein: CASSIPTYTEAFF. CDR3 in DNA: TGTGCCAGTAGTATCCCCACCTACACTGAAGCTTTCTTT.

The V gene is TRBV28, the J gene TRBJ1-1; TRBD1 matches 7 bases. This CDR3 region has 15 residues. V shed 6 bases and J 4 bases; nucleotides not matched to a gene: 11. Germline CDR1 is MDHEN and CDR2 is SYDVKM. The CDR3, as DNA: TGTGCCAGCAGCAGAACGACAGGGCTACGCACTGAAGCTTTCTTT. Protein product: CASSRTTGLRTEAFF.